This T cell receptor beta chain was profiled in a study of T cell repertoires in aging, cancer and after chemotherapy. By proportion, this clonotype is medium-sized. Amplification of TCR beta used genomic DNA extracted from peripheral blood. The length of the CDR3 is 16 residues. Germline CDR1 KGHSH, CDR2 LQKENI. V dropped 2 bases and J dropped 5 bases, with 13 bases sitting between them. TRB rearrangements spanning V, D and J were amplified using mixed TRB-A/B primers. TCRdb re-called the multiplex PCR reads through MiXCR, storing one row per CDR3 protein. Of about 5,000 distinct CDR3 sequences listed, around 20% are singletons.

This sequence was found in a human donor with a blood cancer. V is TRBV18 and J is TRBJ1-6; weak D call: TRBD1 (5 bases). The sample comprised blood. The CDR3 nucleotides read TGTGCCAGCTCACCAAGGGGCCTTCCTAATAATTCACCCCTCCACTTT. The encoded protein is CASSPRGLPNNSPLHF.